The next 4 T cell receptor beta chains were all read from a single sample in a study of shared clonotypes between healthy human individuals. Measured with immunoSEQ multiplex PCR; TCRdb has only the in-frame clones, and not every one. The sample has over a million clones, 95% to 99% seen once. The sequenced sample consisted of naive CD4+ T cells sorted from blood. Noted subset: CD45RA+ positively selected. The receptors were sampled from a man aged 30 to 39 in good health.

J is TRBJ1-5 and V is TRBV28; no firm D call. CDR3 length: 12 amino acids. The V and J ends lost 2 bases and 9 bases respectively, with 8 bases between them. CDR1 MDHEN and CDR2 SYDVKM come from the germline V gene. The CDR3 nucleotides read TGTGCCAGCAGTTTAAGGGTTCCGCCCCAGCATTTT. Its translation: CASSLRVPPQHF.

The V call is TRBV25-1, the J call TRBJ1-1; D is unresolved. CDR3 length: 13 amino acids. Trimming stripped 4 bases from V and 1 base from J, with 7 bases between. The V gene's germline CDR1 is MGHDK and CDR2 SYGVNS. CDR3 DNA sequence: TGTGCCAGCAGTGTGACAACGAACACTGAAGCTTTCTTT. It codes for CASSVTTNTEAFF.

The chain uses TRBV30 and TRBJ2-3; 9 bases are shared with TRBD2. Germline V gives CDR1 GTSNPN, CDR2 SVGIG (reference sequence). CDR3 size: 14 residues. V was pared by 2 bases and J by 4 bases, with 4 bases of the junction left unmatched. The CDR3 reads CAWSLAGAADTQYF. The CDR3 DNA is TGTGCCTGGAGTTTAGCGGGGGCTGCAGATACGCAGTATTTT.

The chain has TRBV4-3 and TRBJ1-3, with 7 bases matching TRBD1. The CDR3 is 14 residues long. With V trimmed by 6 bases and J by 4 bases, 6 bases remained unmatched. The germline V gene encodes CDR1 LGHNA and CDR2 YSLEER. This chain's CDR3 is CASSQRTGGNTIYF. The CDR3 region has the DNA TGCGCCAGCAGTCAGAGGACAGGCGGAAACACCATATATTTT.